A selection of T cell receptor beta chains follows, all from one sample in a study of T cells in Graves' hyperthyroidism and ophthalmopathy. TCRdb used MiXCR to reprocess the multiplex PCR reads, holding one entry per CDR3 protein. The repertoire consists of about 360,000 distinct CDR3 sequences, with over 10% occurring once and the leading ten covering 9% to 9.5%. The sequenced sample was blood. The receptor source for this set is a woman aged 18 to 35 with Graves' hyperthyroidism. The CDR3 runs from the conserved cysteine through the conserved F or W. The D gene is left open where the match is weak. Size values are once, few and many counts, or a class for expanded clones, and some rows have none.

>TRBV6-1|TRBD1|many|TRBJ2-5
TGTGCCCGTCCCGGGACAGGGAGGAGAGAGACCCAGTACTTC
CARPGTGRRETQYF
>TRBV9|-|-|TRBJ2-1
TGTGCCAGCAGCGTATGGGCGGGGAGCTCCTACAATGAGCAGTTCTTC
CASSVWAGSSYNEQFF
>TRBV12-3/TRBV12-4|TRBD2|many|TRBJ2-5
TGTGCCAGCGACCCAGCCGGGGGGGGGCCCTTAGAGACCCAGTACTTC
CASDPAGGGPLETQYF
>TRBV4-1|-|-|TRBJ1-2
TGCGCCAGCAGCCTAAGGCTGCCCGCTAACTATGGCTACACCTTC
CASSLRLPANYGYTF
>TRBV24-1|-|many|TRBJ1-5
TGTGCCACCAGTGATCCCGGGACCAACAATCAGCCCCAGCATTTT
CATSDPGTNNQPQHF
>TRBV7-9|-|many|TRBJ1-3
TGTGCCAGCAGCTTACAGGGGATTGGAAACACCATATATTTT
CASSLQGIGNTIYF
>TRBV5-4|TRBD1|-|TRBJ1-1
TGTGCCAGCAGCGCCGGACAGGACGGAGGGCGAGCTTTCTTT
CASSAGQDGGRAFF
>TRBV5-1|TRBD2|many|TRBJ2-1
TGCGCCAGCAGCCCGACAGCGGGGAGCAATGAGCAGTTCTTC
CASSPTAGSNEQFF
>TRBV5-1|-|many|TRBJ2-3
TGCGCCAGCAGGGTAGCGGAGACCACAGATACGCAGTATTTT
CASRVAETTDTQYF
>TRBV14|TRBD1|-|TRBJ1-6
TGTGCCAGCAGCCGGGACAGGGTAGCGAATTCACCCCTCCACTTT
CASSRDRVANSPLHF
>TRBV11-2|TRBD2|-|TRBJ2-1
TGTGCCAGCAAGGAGACTAGCGGGAGTGTCGAGCAGTTCTTC
CASKETSGSVEQFF
>TRBV7-2|-|many|TRBJ2-1
TGTGCCAGCAGCGTTAGTCCGGACATCTACAATGAGCAGTTCTTC
CASSVSPDIYNEQFF
>TRBV5-1|TRBD2|many|TRBJ2-1
TGCGCCAGCAGCTTAGGACTAGCGGGGGCCGGGGGGTCCTACAATGAGCAGTTCTTC
CASSLGLAGAGGSYNEQFF
>TRBV15|-|-|TRBJ2-7
TGTGCCACCAGCAGTTTCTCGCGGGACAGCTCCTACGAGCAGTACTTC
CATSSFSRDSSYEQYF
>TRBV7-2|TRBD1|few|TRBJ1-2
TGTGCCAGCAGCCGAGGGGGCTTTCGGGGCTACACCTTC
CASSRGGFRGYTF
>TRBV10-2|-|many|TRBJ1-1
TGCGCCAGCAGTGAGTCGAGTCACACTGAAGCTTTCTTT
CASSESSHTEAFF
>TRBV18|-|many|TRBJ1-1
TGTGCCAGCTCACAGGTGAACACTGAAGCTTTCTTT
CASSQVNTEAFF
>TRBV19|TRBD1|-|TRBJ2-5
TGTGCCAGTAGTATAGCGCTGGGACAGGGGCAAGAGACCCAGTACTTC
CASSIALGQGQETQYF
>TRBV4-3|TRBD2|many|TRBJ2-7
TGCGCCAGCAGCCAGACTAGCTCGGGGGGCTACGAGCAGTACTTC
CASSQTSSGGYEQYF
>TRBV28|TRBD2|many|TRBJ2-3
TGTGCCAGCAGACTCCGGGCTAGCGGGGGGATAAGCACAGATACGCAGTATTTT
CASRLRASGGISTDTQYF
>TRBV2|TRBD1|many|TRBJ2-1
TGTGCCAGCGAGAGGGGGCGTCACAATGAGCAGTTCTTC
CASERGRHNEQFF
>TRBV12-3/TRBV12-4|-|many|TRBJ1-3
TGTGCCAGCACCCCTTACAGCTCTGGAAACACCATATATTTT
CASTPYSSGNTIYF
>TRBV6-4|-|many|TRBJ2-2
TGTGCCAGCAGCCAGCTCGTAGGACCGGGCACCGGGGAGCTGTTTTTT
CASSQLVGPGTGELFF
>TRBV28|-|many|TRBJ1-6
TGTGCCAGCAGTTTCAGGGTTGATTCACCCCTCCACTTT
CASSFRVDSPLHF
>TRBV4-1|-|-|TRBJ2-3
TGCGCCAGCAGCCAACCGGGACCCACAGATACGCAGTATTTT
CASSQPGPTDTQYF
>TRBV20-1|TRBD2|many|TRBJ2-1
TGCAGTGCTGGCCCAGGGCGGGGGAGCAACAATGAGCAGTTCTTC
CSAGPGRGSNNEQFF
>TRBV7-2|TRBD2|many|TRBJ2-3
TGTGCCAGCAGCTCTAGCGGTACTAGCACAGATACGCAGTATTTT
CASSSSGTSTDTQYF
>TRBV9|TRBD2|many|TRBJ2-3
TGTGCCAGCAGCGTAGGGAGCGGGGGCCCCACAGATACGCAGTATTTT
CASSVGSGGPTDTQYF
>TRBV6-1|-|-|TRBJ2-6
TGTGCCAGCAGTGAAGGGGTCTCTGGGGCCAACGTCCTGACTTTC
CASSEGVSGANVLTF
>TRBV4-1|-|many|TRBJ2-5
TGCGCCAGCAGCCTCCTCATAGGGGTAGAGACCCAGTACTTC
CASSLLIGVETQYF
>TRBV29-1|-|few|TRBJ1-2
TGCAGCGTTGGATTTTCTCTCGCTGGCTACACCTTC
CSVGFSLAGYTF
>TRBV18|-|few|TRBJ1-4
TGTGCCAGCTCACCTCAAGGGACGAATGGAAAACTGTTTTTT
CASSPQGTNGKLFF
>TRBV7-9|TRBD2|many|TRBJ2-1
TGTGCCAGCAGCCCCGGGGGAGTTGGGCGGGGGTTCAATGAGCAGTTCTTC
CASSPGGVGRGFNEQFF
>TRBV7-2|-|many|TRBJ1-1
TGTGCCAGCAGCTTTGGCGCCATGAACACTGAAGCTTTCTTT
CASSFGAMNTEAFF
>TRBV24-1|-|many|TRBJ1-5
TGTGCCACCAGTTCGGGGAACCGCAATCAGCCCCAGCATTTT
CATSSGNRNQPQHF
>TRBV3-1|-|-|TRBJ2-2
TGTGCCAGCAGCCAAGTATCGTATGGGGGAACCACCGGGGAGCTGTTTTTT
CASSQVSYGGTTGELFF
>TRBV5-1|TRBD1|many|TRBJ1-3
TGCGCCAGCAGCCCCGATGACAGGGGGCACAACACCATATATTTT
CASSPDDRGHNTIYF
>TRBV5-1|-|many|TRBJ1-6
TGCGCCAGCAGCTATGGATACAGGGCGAATTCACCCCTCCACTTT
CASSYGYRANSPLHF
>TRBV4-3|-|many|TRBJ2-1
TGCGCCAGCAGCCAAGTCGTTTACAATGAGCAGTTCTTC
CASSQVVYNEQFF
>TRBV6-1|-|many|TRBJ1-4
TGTGCCAGCAGTTCCCCAGGGGAGGGGACTAATGAAAAACTGTTTTTT
CASSSPGEGTNEKLFF
>TRBV4-3|TRBD1|few|TRBJ2-2
TGCGCCAGCAGCCATTTTGACAGGGACACCGGGGAGCTGTTTTTT
CASSHFDRDTGELFF
>TRBV19|-|few|TRBJ2-7
TGTGCCAGTAGTATAGATCACGGCAGATACGAGCAGTACTTC
CASSIDHGRYEQYF
>TRBV14|-|many|TRBJ2-3
TGTGCCAGCAGCCAAACTCGACGGACTAGCACAGATACGCAGTATTTT
CASSQTRRTSTDTQYF
>TRBV19|-|many|TRBJ1-3
TGTGCCAGTACTCCGGACATGGAAGGAAACACCATATATTTT
CASTPDMEGNTIYF
>TRBV5-1|TRBD1|many|TRBJ2-7
TGCGCCAGCAGCTCCGGACAGGTCACCTACGAGCAGTACTTC
CASSSGQVTYEQYF